The 26 T cell receptor beta chains presented below share a single source sample, sequenced in a study of blood T cell repertoires in COVID-19. Some clones are missing from TCRdb's copy, which holds only in-frame ones; the method was immunoSEQ multiplex PCR. The sample lists about 55,000 clones, 85% to 90% occurring once. Material: peripheral blood. Receptor source: an older man with acute or convalescent COVID-19.

The chain recombines TRBV28 with TRBJ1-1; 10 bases are shared with TRBD1. The CDR3 has 16 amino acids. Germline loops: CDR1 MDHEN, CDR2 SYDVKM. The J segment lost 5 bases and the V segment lost 1 base, leaving 7 bases of the junction unmatched. CDR3 sequence: CASSLYPGQGSTEAFF. The CDR3 DNA reads TGTGCCAGCAGTTTATATCCGGGACAGGGGAGTACTGAAGCTTTCTTT.

This rearrangement joins TRBV5-1 to TRBJ2-1, with TRBD1 identical over 10 bases. This CDR3 spans 14 amino acids. Germline-derived CDR1 and CDR2 are SGHRS and YFSETQ. The V and J ends lost 9 bases and 2 bases, in that order; junction bases with no gene match: 5. The CDR3 sequence: CATRDRGTYNEQFF. CDR3 DNA sequence: TGCGCCACCCGGGACAGGGGAACCTACAATGAGCAGTTCTTC.

This chain links TRBV7-6 with TRBJ1-4, with 8 nucleotides matching TRBD1. Germline V gene sequence: CDR1 SGHVS, CDR2 FNYEAQ. The CDR3 spans 15 residues. The ends lost 5 bases at V and 7 bases at J; junction bases unmatched: 9. The CDR3 region is CASSTRTGWAEKLFF. The CDR3 bases are TGTGCCAGCAGCACTCGGACAGGGTGGGCTGAAAAACTGTTTTTT.

For the CDR3, the DNA is TGTGCCAGCGGTCCGGGCACAGATACGCAGTATTTT. Protein: CASGPGTDTQYF. The chain is built from TRBV25-1 and TRBJ2-3, with no clear D. Trimming removed 8 bases from V and 1 base from J, with 7 bases in between. Germline CDR1 is MGHDK and CDR2 is SYGVNS. The CDR3 extends over 12 amino acids.

The chain employs TRBV28 and TRBJ2-1, with TRBD2 matching 10 bases. CDR3 length: 18 residues. Unmatched junction bases numbered 12, after V lost 5 bases and J lost 2 bases. From germline, CDR1 is MDHEN and CDR2 SYDVKM. The CDR3 DNA follows: TGTGCCAGCAGTGTCACCTTTTCAAGCGGGAGGGCCTACAATGAGCAGTTCTTC. Protein: CASSVTFSSGRAYNEQFF.

The gene calls are TRBV5-6 and TRBJ2-2, with 10 bases identical to TRBD1. Per germline, CDR1 SGHDT and CDR2 YYEEEE. J was trimmed by 4 bases and V by 4 bases; bases with no gene match: 16. CDR3 length: 19 amino acids. CDR3 in DNA: TGTGCCAGCAGCCCGGGACAGGGGTTGGCGTTGCAGGCCACCGGGGAGCTGTTTTTT. Protein: CASSPGQGLALQATGELFF. Looking up the rest from reference TRBV5-6 and TRBJ2-2 gives the full variable domain: DAGVTQSPTHLIKTRGQQVTLRCSPKSGHDTVSWYQQALGQGPQFIFQYYEEEERQRGNFPDRFSGHQFPNYSSELNVNALLLGDSALYLCASSPGQGLALQATGELFFGEGSRLTVL.

The genes are TRBV21-1 and TRBJ1-1. TRBV21-1 is a known pseudogene. This CDR3 has 14 residues. Here the CDR3 DNA reads TGTGCCAGCAGCAAAGACGGCGGGTTCACTGAAGCTTTCTTT. Protein: CASSKDGGFTEAFF.

The chain recombines TRBV7-9 with TRBJ1-1, with D perhaps TRBD1 (5 bases). In germline, CDR1 is SEHNR, CDR2 FQNEAQ (reference sequence). Trimming took off 0 bases at V and 5 bases at J, with 10 bases between the two ends. CDR3 length: 14 residues. The CDR3, as DNA: TGTGCCAGCAGCTTAGCATTCAGGGAAACTGAAGCTTTCTTT. Residues: CASSLAFRETEAFF.

This chain joins TRBV7-9 and TRBJ1-4; D gene ambiguous. The CDR3 extends over 15 amino acids. The germline V and J ends were trimmed by 1 base and 6 bases, with 12 bases remaining between them. The germline gives CDR1 SEHNR, CDR2 FQNEAQ (reference sequence). Written as DNA, the CDR3 is TGTGCCAGCAGCTTAGGGCTTCAATCTGATGAAAAACTGTTTTTT. Translation gives CASSLGLQSDEKLFF.

The rearrangement joins TRBV18 to TRBJ2-1; possibly TRBD1 for D (5 bases). From germline, CDR1 is KGHSH and CDR2 LQKENI. The germline V and J ends were trimmed by 1 base and 7 bases, with 20 bases remaining between them. This CDR3 has 17 residues. CDR3 region: CASSPQGGQGRGNEQFF. The DNA of the CDR3 is TGTGCCAGCTCACCACAAGGTGGGCAGGGAAGGGGTAATGAGCAGTTCTTC.

CDR3 protein: CASSLQGRDTEAFF. CDR3 coding DNA: TGTGCCAGCAGCCTACAGGGCCGCGACACTGAAGCTTTCTTT. This chain connects TRBV7-9 to TRBJ1-1, with D possibly being TRBD1 (6 bases). V gave up 5 bases and J gave up 3 bases, with 13 bases separating them. The germline gives CDR1 SEHNR, CDR2 FQNEAQ (reference sequence). The length of the CDR3 is 14 residues.

This chain joins TRBV7-9 and TRBJ2-1; D is perhaps TRBD1 (5 bases). CDR1 and CDR2 from the germline V gene are SEHNR and FQNEAQ (reference sequence). The CDR3 is 15 amino acids. Trimming left V 2 bases short and J 2 bases short, with 10 bases between. The CDR3, as DNA: TGTGCCAGCAGCTTAATGGGGCCAACCTACAATGAGCAGTTCTTC. It translates to CASSLMGPTYNEQFF.

The gene calls are TRBV6-5 and TRBJ2-1; 11 nucleotides agree with TRBD2. J gave up 9 bases and V 6 bases, and 7 bases lay outside the gene matches. CDR3 size: 14 residues. CDR1 and CDR2 from the germline V gene are MNHEY and SVGAGI. The CDR3 reads CASRVAGGPIEQFF. In nucleotides, the CDR3 is TGTGCCAGCAGGGTAGCGGGAGGGCCGATTGAGCAGTTCTTC.

The chain carries TRBV5-1 and TRBJ2-5, with 7 positions matching TRBD2. CDR1 is SGHRS, CDR2 YFSETQ, per germline. The V and J ends lost 3 bases and 2 bases, in that order; junction bases with no gene match: 7. This CDR3 comprises 15 residues. The CDR3 region has the DNA TGCGCCAGCAGCTCGACGGGACTACCACAAGAGACCCAGTACTTC. Protein product: CASSSTGLPQETQYF.

J is TRBJ2-1 and V is TRBV7-9; the match to TRBD2 covers 8 bases. V lost 4 bases and J lost 2; bases outside the gene matches: 10. Germline V gene lookup returns CDR1 SEHNR and CDR2 FQNEAQ (reference sequence). The CDR3 covers 17 residues. Here the CDR3 DNA reads TGTGCCAGCAGCTCCCGAGCCACTAGCGGTGCCTACAATGAGCAGTTCTTC. Translating gives CASSSRATSGAYNEQFF. The complete variable domain, with remaining parts taken from reference TRBV7-9 and TRBJ2-1, reads DTGVSQNPRHKITKRGQNVTFRCDPISEHNRLYWYRQTLGQGPEFLTYFQNEAQLEKSRLLSDRFSAERPKGSFSTLEIQRTEQGDSAMYLCASSSRATSGAYNEQFFGPGTRLTVL.

V is TRBV2 and J is TRBJ1-1; 7 bases line up with TRBD1. The V and J ends lost 4 bases and 0 bases, in that order; junction bases with no gene match: 5. The length of the CDR3 is 15 residues. Germline assignment: CDR1 SNHLY and CDR2 FYNNEI. This chain's CDR3 is CASSGQGTVNTEAFF. The CDR3 nucleotides read TGTGCCAGCAGTGGACAGGGTACTGTGAACACTGAAGCTTTCTTT.

The chain carries TRBV10-3 and TRBJ1-2, with TRBD1 matching 8 bases. Germline V gene lookup returns CDR1 ENHRY and CDR2 SYGVKD. The V gene end was trimmed by 7 bases and the J gene end by 8 bases; junction bases not matched to a gene: 9. There are 13 residues in the CDR3. The CDR3 DNA reads as TGTGCCATCACCGGGACAGGAGTTTACGGCTACACCTTC. It is translated as CAITGTGVYGYTF.

This chain connects TRBV2 to TRBJ1-2; TRBD1 matches at 7 bases. The V segment lost 2 bases and the J segment 8 bases; nucleotides outside the gene matches: 11. The CDR3 is made up of 15 amino acids. CDR1 is SNHLY and CDR2 is FYNNEI in the germline V gene. The CDR3, as DNA: TGTGCCAGCAGTGAAAGGACAGGAGATCCCGGGGGCTACACCTTC. Protein product: CASSERTGDPGGYTF.

This chain uses TRBV7-2 with TRBJ2-5; a weak D match, TRBD2 (5 bases). Germline values: CDR1 SGHTA, CDR2 FQGNSA. The CDR3 contains 15 residues. Trimming pared 3 bases from V and 3 bases from J, leaving 14 bases between. CDR3 coding DNA: TGTGCCAGCAGCTTCCGTCCTCGGGGAGAAGAGACCCAGTACTTC. This translates into CASSFRPRGEETQYF. The full variable domain, in which reference TRBV7-2 and TRBJ2-5 provide the parts outside the CDR3, is GAGVSQSPSNKVTEKGKDVELRCDPISGHTALYWYRQSLGQGLEFLIYFQGNSAPDKSGLPSDRFSAERTGGSVSTLTIQRTQQEDSAVYLCASSFRPRGEETQYFGPGTRLLVL.

The chain couples TRBV4-3 to TRBJ2-2, with unresolved D. The germline V and J ends were trimmed by 7 bases and 1 base, with 13 bases remaining between them. Germline V gene sequence: CDR1 LGHNA, CDR2 YSLEER. This CDR3 is built from 15 residues. In DNA, the CDR3 is TGCGCCAGCACCTCAAGCGCTCAGAACACCGGGGAGCTGTTTTTT. This codes for CASTSSAQNTGELFF.

This clone was observed a few times. This chain links TRBV4-3 with TRBJ1-2; D gene ambiguous. The CDR3 is made up of 16 amino acids. CDR1 is LGHNA and CDR2 is YSLEER in the germline V gene. V lost 0 bases to trimming and J lost 8 bases, with 19 bases between them. Here the CDR3 DNA reads TGCGCCAGCAGCCAAGATCCCCGCAGCCGACTATCGGGCTACACCTTC. Translation: CASSQDPRSRLSGYTF.

The rearrangement joins TRBV28 to TRBJ2-4; D is possibly TRBD2 (6 bases). The germline V gene has CDR1 MDHEN and CDR2 SYDVKM. The V gene lost 8 bases and the J gene lost 3 bases, with 14 bases spanning the gap. This CDR3 has 14 amino acids. This chain's CDR3 is CASGAGGDKNIQYF. CDR3 bases: TGTGCCAGCGGGGCCGGGGGAGACAAAAACATTCAGTACTTC.

This rearrangement joins TRBV19 to TRBJ2-3; TRBD2 agrees at 8 bases. Germline V gene data show CDR1 as LNHDA and CDR2 as SQIVND (reference sequence). V lost 8 bases, J lost 5 bases, and 15 bases stayed unmatched. There are 16 residues in the CDR3. CDR3 nucleotide sequence: TGTGCCAGTTCCGGGGGACGAGCGGGAGATGGAGATACGCAGTATTTT. Its protein product is CASSGGRAGDGDTQYF.

The rearrangement joins TRBV2 to TRBJ1-2; D not resolved. V lost 8 bases and J lost 0, with 10 bases in between. The CDR3 runs 13 residues. The germline V gene has CDR1 SNHLY and CDR2 FYNNEI. CDR3 region: CASSLHTNYGYTF. Here the CDR3 DNA reads TGTGCCAGCTCGTTACACACTAACTATGGCTACACCTTC.

The chain couples TRBV18 to TRBJ1-5, with D possibly TRBD1 on 5 matching bases. The CDR3 length is 15 residues. CDR1 KGHSH and CDR2 LQKENI come from the germline V gene. The germline V and J ends were trimmed by 5 bases and 0 bases, with 11 bases remaining between them. The DNA for the CDR3 is TGTGCCAGCTCAGGCGGGACGGCTAGCAATCAGCCCCAGCATTTT. This codes for CASSGGTASNQPQHF.

The CDR3 is CASSFGGGSYNSPLHF. In DNA, the CDR3 is TGTGCCAGCAGTTTTGGCGGGGGATCCTATAATTCACCCCTCCACTTT. This sequence joins TRBV28 and TRBJ1-6; a possible D gene is TRBD1 (5 bases). The V end was cut by 3 bases, the J end by 1 base, with 10 bases between. There are 16 residues in the CDR3. The germline V gene has CDR1 MDHEN and CDR2 SYDVKM.